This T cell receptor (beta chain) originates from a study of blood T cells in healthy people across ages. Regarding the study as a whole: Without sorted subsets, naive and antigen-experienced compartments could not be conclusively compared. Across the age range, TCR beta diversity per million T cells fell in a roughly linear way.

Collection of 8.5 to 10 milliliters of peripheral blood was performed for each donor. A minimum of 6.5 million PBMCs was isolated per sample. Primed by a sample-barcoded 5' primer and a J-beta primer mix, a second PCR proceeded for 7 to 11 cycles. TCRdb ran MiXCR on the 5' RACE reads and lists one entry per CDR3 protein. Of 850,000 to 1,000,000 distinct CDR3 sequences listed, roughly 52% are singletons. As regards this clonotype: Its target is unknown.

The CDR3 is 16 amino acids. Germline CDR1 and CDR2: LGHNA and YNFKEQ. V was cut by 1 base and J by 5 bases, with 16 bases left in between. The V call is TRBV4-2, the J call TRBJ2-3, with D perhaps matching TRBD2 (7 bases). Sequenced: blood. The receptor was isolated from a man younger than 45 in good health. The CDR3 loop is CASSQGLGGAEDTQYF. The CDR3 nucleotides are TGTGCCAGCAGCCAAGGTCTTGGGGGGGCCGAAGATACGCAGTATTTT.